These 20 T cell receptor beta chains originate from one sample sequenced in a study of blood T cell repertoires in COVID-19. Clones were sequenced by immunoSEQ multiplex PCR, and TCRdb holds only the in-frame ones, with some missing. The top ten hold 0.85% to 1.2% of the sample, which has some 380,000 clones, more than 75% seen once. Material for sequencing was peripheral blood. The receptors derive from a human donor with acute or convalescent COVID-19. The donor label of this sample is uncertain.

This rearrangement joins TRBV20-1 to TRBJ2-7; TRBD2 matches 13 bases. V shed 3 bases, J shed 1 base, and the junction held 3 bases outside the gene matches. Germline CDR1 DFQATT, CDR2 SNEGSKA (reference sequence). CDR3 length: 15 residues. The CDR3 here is CSASGTSGTSYEQYF. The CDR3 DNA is TGCAGTGCTAGTGGGACTAGCGGGACTTCCTACGAGCAGTACTTC.

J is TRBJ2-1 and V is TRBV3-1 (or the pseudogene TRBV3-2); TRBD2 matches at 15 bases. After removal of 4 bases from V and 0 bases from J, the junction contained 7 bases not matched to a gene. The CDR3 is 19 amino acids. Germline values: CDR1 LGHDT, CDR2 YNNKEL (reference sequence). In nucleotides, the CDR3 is TGTGCCAGCAGCCCAGCGGGACTAGCGGGGGGAAACTCCTACAATGAGCAGTTCTTC. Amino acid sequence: CASSPAGLAGGNSYNEQFF.

DNA for the CDR3: TGTGCCAGCAGCTTAGGGACAGGGAGGCATGAAAAACTGTTTTTT. Protein sequence: CASSLGTGRHEKLFF. The V gene is TRBV7-9, the J gene TRBJ1-4, with 8 bases matching TRBD1. CDR1 SEHNR and CDR2 FQNEAQ come from the germline V gene (reference sequence). V lost 1 base, J lost 6 bases, and 4 bases stayed unmatched. The length of the CDR3 is 15 residues.

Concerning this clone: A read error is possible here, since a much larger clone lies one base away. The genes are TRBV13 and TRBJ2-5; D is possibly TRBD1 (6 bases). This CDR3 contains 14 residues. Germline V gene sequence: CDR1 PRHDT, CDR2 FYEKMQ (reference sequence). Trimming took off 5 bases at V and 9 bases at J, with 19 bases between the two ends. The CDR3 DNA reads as TGTGCCAGCAGCCAAAGGGGGACGTTGGAGGCCCAGTACTTC. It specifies CASSQRGTLEAQYF.

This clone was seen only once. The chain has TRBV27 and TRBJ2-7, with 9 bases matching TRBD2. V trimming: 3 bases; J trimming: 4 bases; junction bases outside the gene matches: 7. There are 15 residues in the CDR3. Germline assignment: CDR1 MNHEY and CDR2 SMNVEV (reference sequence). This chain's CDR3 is CASSLVGGRGYEQYF. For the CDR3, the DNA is TGTGCCAGCAGTTTGGTTGGCGGGAGGGGGTACGAGCAGTACTTC.

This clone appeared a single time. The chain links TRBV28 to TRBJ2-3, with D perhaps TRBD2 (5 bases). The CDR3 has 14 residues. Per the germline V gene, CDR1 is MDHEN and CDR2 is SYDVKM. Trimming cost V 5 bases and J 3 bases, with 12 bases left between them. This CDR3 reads CASSTPGETDTQYF. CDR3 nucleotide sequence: TGTGCCAGCAGTACCCCCGGGGAAACAGATACGCAGTATTTT.

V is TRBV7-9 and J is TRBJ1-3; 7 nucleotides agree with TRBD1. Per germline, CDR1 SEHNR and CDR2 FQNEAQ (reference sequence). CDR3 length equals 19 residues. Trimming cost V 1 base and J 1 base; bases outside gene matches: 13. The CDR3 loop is CASSLGSPAQGESGNTIYF. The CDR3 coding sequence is TGTGCCAGCAGCTTAGGATCCCCGGCGCAGGGGGAATCTGGAAACACCATATATTTT. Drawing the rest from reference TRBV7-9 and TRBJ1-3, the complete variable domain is DTGVSQNPRHKITKRGQNVTFRCDPISEHNRLYWYRQTLGQGPEFLTYFQNEAQLEKSRLLSDRFSAERPKGSFSTLEIQRTEQGDSAMYLCASSLGSPAQGESGNTIYFGEGSWLTVV.

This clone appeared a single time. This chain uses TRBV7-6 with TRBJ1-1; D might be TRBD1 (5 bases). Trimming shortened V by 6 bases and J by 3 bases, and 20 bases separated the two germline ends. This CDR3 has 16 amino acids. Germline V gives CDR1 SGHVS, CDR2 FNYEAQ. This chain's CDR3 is CASSLRPQGGDTEAFF. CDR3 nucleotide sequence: TGTGCCAGCAGTCTAAGGCCCCAGGGCGGGGACACTGAAGCTTTCTTT.

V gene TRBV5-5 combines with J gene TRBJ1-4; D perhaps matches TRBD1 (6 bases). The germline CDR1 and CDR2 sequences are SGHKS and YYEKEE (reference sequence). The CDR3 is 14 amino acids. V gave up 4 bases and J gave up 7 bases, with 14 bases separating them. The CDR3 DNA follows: TGTGCCAGCAGCCCTACAGGGTATAGTGAAAAACTGTTTTTT. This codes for CASSPTGYSEKLFF. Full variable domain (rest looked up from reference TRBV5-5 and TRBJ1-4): DAGVTQSPTHLIKTRGQQVTLRCSPISGHKSVSWYQQVLGQGPQFIFQYYEKEERGRGNFPDRFSARQFPNYSSELNVNALLLGDSALYLCASSPTGYSEKLFFGSGTQLSVL.

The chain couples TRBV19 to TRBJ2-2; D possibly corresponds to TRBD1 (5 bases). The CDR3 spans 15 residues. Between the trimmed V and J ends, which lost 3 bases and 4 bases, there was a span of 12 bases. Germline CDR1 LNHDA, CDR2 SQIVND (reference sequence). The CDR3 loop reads CASSILTTVTGELFF. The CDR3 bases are TGTGCCAGTAGTATCCTCACGACAGTCACCGGGGAGCTGTTTTTT.

The CDR3 nucleotides read TGTGCCAGCAGGGAGGATTCGGGACAGGCCTACGAGCAGTACTTC. The encoded protein is CASREDSGQAYEQYF. The chain carries TRBV27 and TRBJ2-7, with 8 bases fitting TRBD1. The CDR3 has 15 amino acids. The V gene's germline CDR1 is MNHEY and CDR2 SMNVEV (reference sequence). Unmatched junction bases numbered 9, after V lost 6 bases and J lost 2 bases.

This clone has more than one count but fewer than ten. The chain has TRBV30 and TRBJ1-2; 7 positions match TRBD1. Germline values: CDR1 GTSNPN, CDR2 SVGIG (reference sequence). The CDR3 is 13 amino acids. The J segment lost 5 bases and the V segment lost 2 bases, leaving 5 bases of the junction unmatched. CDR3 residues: CAWSRDSSYGYTF. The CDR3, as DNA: TGTGCCTGGAGTAGGGACAGCTCGTATGGCTACACCTTC.

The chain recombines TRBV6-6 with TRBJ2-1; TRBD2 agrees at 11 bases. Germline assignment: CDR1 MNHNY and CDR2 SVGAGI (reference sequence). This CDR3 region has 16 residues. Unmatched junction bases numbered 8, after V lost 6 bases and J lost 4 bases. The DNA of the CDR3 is TGTGCCAGCAGCCTTAGCGGGAGGGCAGATTACAATGAGCAGTTCTTC. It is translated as CASSLSGRADYNEQFF.

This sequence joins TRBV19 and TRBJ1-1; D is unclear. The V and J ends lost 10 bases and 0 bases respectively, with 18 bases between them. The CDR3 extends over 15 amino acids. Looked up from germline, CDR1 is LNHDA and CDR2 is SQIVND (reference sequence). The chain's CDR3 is CATPKPISMNTEAFF. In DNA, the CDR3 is TGTGCCACCCCAAAGCCTATCTCCATGAACACTGAAGCTTTCTTT.

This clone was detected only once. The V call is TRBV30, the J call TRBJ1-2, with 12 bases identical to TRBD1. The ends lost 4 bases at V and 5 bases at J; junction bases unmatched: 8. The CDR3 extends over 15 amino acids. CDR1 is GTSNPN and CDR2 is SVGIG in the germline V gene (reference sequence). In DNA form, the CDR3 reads TGTGCCTGGACCCGGGACAGGGGGCTCGGGTATGGCTACACCTTC. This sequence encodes CAWTRDRGLGYGYTF.

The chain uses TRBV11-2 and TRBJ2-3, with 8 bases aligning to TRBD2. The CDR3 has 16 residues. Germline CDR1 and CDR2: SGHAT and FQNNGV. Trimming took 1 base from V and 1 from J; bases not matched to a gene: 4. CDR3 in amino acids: CASSLGAGAGTDTQYF. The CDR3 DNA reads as TGTGCCAGCAGCTTAGGAGCGGGGGCCGGCACAGATACGCAGTATTTT.

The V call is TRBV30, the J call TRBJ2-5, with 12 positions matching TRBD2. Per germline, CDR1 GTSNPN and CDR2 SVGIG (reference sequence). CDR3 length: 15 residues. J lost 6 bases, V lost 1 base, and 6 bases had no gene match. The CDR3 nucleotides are TGTGCCTGGAGTGGAGGACTAGCGGGGTCTCAGACCCAGTACTTC. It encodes CAWSGGLAGSQTQYF.

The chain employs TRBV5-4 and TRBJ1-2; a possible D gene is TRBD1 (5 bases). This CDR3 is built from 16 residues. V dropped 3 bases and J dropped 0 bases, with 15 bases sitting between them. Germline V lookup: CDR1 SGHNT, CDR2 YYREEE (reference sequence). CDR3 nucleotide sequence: TGTGCCAGCAGCTCCCGTCGACAGAATTCTAACTATGGCTACACCTTC. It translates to CASSSRRQNSNYGYTF.

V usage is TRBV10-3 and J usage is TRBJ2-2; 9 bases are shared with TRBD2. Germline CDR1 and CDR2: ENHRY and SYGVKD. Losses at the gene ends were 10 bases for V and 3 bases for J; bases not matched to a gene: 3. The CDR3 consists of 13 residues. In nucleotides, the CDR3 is TGTGCCACCCGACTAGCGGACACCGGGGAGCTGTTTTTT. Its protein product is CATRLADTGELFF.

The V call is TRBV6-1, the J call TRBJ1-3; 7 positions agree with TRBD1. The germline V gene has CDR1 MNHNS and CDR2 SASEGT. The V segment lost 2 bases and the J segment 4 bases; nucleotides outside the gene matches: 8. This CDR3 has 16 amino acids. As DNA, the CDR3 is TGTGCCAGCAGTGAAAGGAAGGGGGCGAGGGGAAACACCATATATTTT. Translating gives CASSERKGARGNTIYF.